The 23 T cell receptor beta chains below were found in one sample sequenced in a study of blood T cell repertoires in COVID-19. Repertoires were generated with immunoSEQ multiplex PCR, while TCRdb's copy carries only in-frame clones and drops some. The repertoire holds some 400,000 clones, with more than 70% as singletons. The source material was PBMCs or T cells enriched from blood (not recorded which). The source is a young man who had recovered from COVID-19.

V and J are TRBV9 and TRBJ1-3; possible D gene TRBD1, 5 bases. The CDR3 runs to 13 residues. Trimming left V 7 bases short and J 1 base short, with 9 bases between. The germline V gene encodes CDR1 SGDLS and CDR2 YYNGEE. DNA for the CDR3: TGTGCCAGCGGGGGGGTTTCTGGAAACACCATATATTTT. It translates to CASGGVSGNTIYF.

This clone was seen only a few times. This rearrangement joins TRBV5-1 to TRBJ2-6; possible D gene TRBD2, 5 bases. The CDR3 extends over 16 amino acids. Per germline, CDR1 SGHRS and CDR2 YFSETQ. Trimming shortened V by 0 bases and J by 4 bases, and 11 bases separated the two germline ends. CDR3 region: CASSLGGPMGANVLTF. CDR3 nucleotides: TGCGCCAGCAGCTTGGGAGGGCCGATGGGGGCCAACGTCCTGACTTTC.

The chain employs TRBV6-2 or TRBV6-3 and TRBJ1-1, with a possible D match to TRBD1 (5 bases). Trimming took 6 bases from V and 7 from J, leaving 21 bases between them. Germline CDR1 and CDR2: MNHEY and SVGEGT. CDR3 length: 15 amino acids. This CDR3 is CASSKGIGGRIEAFF. DNA of the CDR3: TGTGCCAGCAGCAAGGGAATCGGGGGGAGGATTGAAGCTTTCTTT.

The V gene is TRBV7-2, the J gene TRBJ1-5, with D maybe TRBD1 (6 bases). Looked up from germline, CDR1 is SGHTA and CDR2 is FQGNSA. The CDR3 spans 15 residues. With 3 bases removed from V and 0 bases from J, the gap between germline ends came to 9 bases. CDR3 in amino acids: CASSFGTLSNQPQHF. CDR3 DNA sequence: TGTGCCAGCAGCTTCGGGACACTTAGCAATCAGCCCCAGCATTTT.

J is TRBJ2-3 and V is TRBV9; no firm D call. Per the germline V gene, CDR1 is SGDLS and CDR2 is YYNGEE. V lost 4 bases and J lost 6, with 12 bases in between. The CDR3 spans 13 residues. The CDR3 protein is CASSQFVGDTQYF. The CDR3 bases are TGTGCCAGCAGCCAATTCGTCGGGGATACGCAGTATTTT.

The chain carries TRBV18 and TRBJ2-7, with 8 bases fitting TRBD1. J lost 3 bases, V lost 2 bases, and 9 bases had no gene match. Per the germline V gene, CDR1 is KGHSH and CDR2 is LQKENI. There are 16 residues in the CDR3. The CDR3 nucleotides read TGTGCCAGCTCACCAGCAGGGCAGGGGGCTTTCTACGAGCAGTACTTC. Its protein is CASSPAGQGAFYEQYF. Full variable domain (missing parts from reference TRBV18 and TRBJ2-7): NAGVMQNPRHLVRRRGQEARLRCSPMKGHSHVYWYRQLPEEGLKFMVYLQKENIIDESGMPKERFSAEFPKEGPSILRIQQVVRGDSAAYFCASSPAGQGAFYEQYFGPGTRLTVT.

The count of this clone is one. This sequence joins TRBV3-1 (or the pseudogene TRBV3-2) and TRBJ2-1; D is possibly TRBD2 (5 bases). The germline CDR1 and CDR2 sequences are LGHDT and YNNKEL (reference sequence). The ends were cut back, 1 base at V and 12 bases at J, with 10 bases in the middle. This CDR3 spans 12 amino acids. The CDR3 loop is CASSQVVGRQFF. CDR3 bases: TGTGCCAGCAGCCAAGTGGTAGGGAGGCAGTTCTTC.

This chain connects TRBV18 to TRBJ1-2; no clear D gene. This CDR3 is built from 14 residues. The V end was cut by 3 bases, the J end by 8 bases, with 16 bases between. The V gene's germline CDR1 is KGHSH and CDR2 LQKENI. CDR3 residues: CASSPPGVDSGYTF. DNA of the CDR3: TGTGCCAGCTCACCCCCGGGTGTCGACTCAGGCTACACCTTC.

CDR3 loop: CASSDRRTGGIAFF. DNA of the CDR3: TGTGCCAGCAGTGATCGCAGGACAGGGGGCATAGCTTTCTTT. The chain joins TRBV2 to TRBJ1-1, with TRBD1 identical over 11 bases. The V and J ends lost 3 bases and 10 bases, in that order; junction bases with no gene match: 7. The CDR3 totals 14 residues. Germline V gene data show CDR1 as SNHLY and CDR2 as FYNNEI.

The J gene is TRBJ1-6, the V gene TRBV7-8; D is perhaps TRBD1 (5 bases). CDR1 is SGHVS, CDR2 FQNEAQ, per germline. Trimming cost V 3 bases and J 7 bases, with 13 bases left between them. This CDR3 has 15 amino acids. The CDR3 spells CASSFETAPNSPLHF. The DNA for the CDR3 is TGTGCCAGCAGCTTCGAGACAGCCCCGAATTCACCCCTCCACTTT.

V is TRBV6-1 and J is TRBJ2-7; D is possibly TRBD1 (5 bases). Looked up from germline, CDR1 is MNHNS and CDR2 is SASEGT. V was trimmed by 2 bases and J by 2 bases, leaving 19 bases between them. The CDR3 totals 17 residues. CDR3 amino acids: CASSESIGQGNTYEQYF. The DNA of the CDR3 is TGTGCCAGCAGTGAAAGTATAGGGCAGGGCAACACCTACGAGCAGTACTTC.

The rearrangement links TRBV7-9 to TRBJ1-1, with D possibly being TRBD1 (5 bases). V lost 4 bases and J lost 3, with 18 bases in between. CDR1 and CDR2 from the germline V gene are SEHNR and FQNEAQ (reference sequence). CDR3 size: 16 residues. In DNA form, the CDR3 reads TGTGCCAGCAGCTCCTCCCACGCGGGACGAGACACTGAAGCTTTCTTT. This gives the protein CASSSSHAGRDTEAFF.

The rearrangement joins TRBV11-2 to TRBJ2-3, with TRBD2 matching over 11 bases. Germline CDR1 reads SGHAT; CDR2 reads FQNNGV. Losses at the gene ends were 1 base for V and 1 base for J; bases not matched to a gene: 4. The CDR3 spans 17 residues. CDR3 bases: TGTGCCAGCAGCTTAGGGACTAGCGGGCGTCGCACAGATACGCAGTATTTT. This sequence encodes CASSLGTSGRRTDTQYF.

The rearrangement uses TRBV27 and TRBJ2-2; D is perhaps TRBD1 (5 bases). Trimming shortened V by 4 bases and J by 8 bases, and 11 bases separated the two germline ends. The length of the CDR3 is 13 residues. Germline CDR1 MNHEY, CDR2 SMNVEV (reference sequence). DNA of the CDR3: TGTGCCAGCAGTTCTCTCAGGGTTGGGGAGCTGTTTTTT. Its translation: CASSSLRVGELFF.

V and J are TRBV7-8 and TRBJ1-6, with 9 bases aligning to TRBD1. The CDR3 loop spans 19 amino acids. Trimming at V came to 0 bases and at J to 0 bases, leaving 6 bases not matched to a gene. The germline CDR1 and CDR2 sequences are SGHVS and FQNEAQ. The CDR3 bases are TGTGCCAGCAGCTTAGCGGGGGGGACAGGGAGCTCCTATAATTCACCCCTCCACTTT. Its protein is CASSLAGGTGSSYNSPLHF.

Concerning this clone itself: The same CDR3 can be traced to other DNA sequences in this sample. The chain has TRBV30 and TRBJ1-5, with TRBD1 identical over 7 bases. CDR3 length: 13 amino acids. V shed 1 base and J 5 bases; nucleotides not matched to a gene: 2. Germline V lookup: CDR1 GTSNPN, CDR2 SVGIG (reference sequence). CDR3 nucleotide sequence: TGTGCCTGGAGTGGACAGGGCGATCAGCCCCAGCATTTT. Its protein product is CAWSGQGDQPQHF.

The chain combines TRBV19 with TRBJ2-2; TRBD1 agrees at 9 bases. Germline trimming cut 4 bases from V and 0 bases from J; bases unmatched to any gene: 6. Germline loops: CDR1 LNHDA, CDR2 SQIVND (reference sequence). CDR3 size: 17 residues. The CDR3 DNA reads as TGTGCCAGTAGTACCCGGACAGGGGCGACGAACACCGGGGAGCTGTTTTTT. This sequence encodes CASSTRTGATNTGELFF.

V usage is TRBV29-1 and J usage is TRBJ1-1; no clear D. Deletions cut 1 base from V and 5 bases from J, with 11 bases between. Germline CDR1 SQVTM, CDR2 ANQGSEA. CDR3 length: 13 amino acids. CDR3 coding DNA: TGCAGCGTTGAAGGCCCACAGCGGACTGAAGCTTTCTTT. It translates to CSVEGPQRTEAFF.

This chain joins TRBV9 and TRBJ2-5, with D tentatively TRBD2 (5 bases). The ends were cut back, 4 bases at V and 3 bases at J, with 16 bases in the middle. The CDR3 totals 15 residues. Looked up from germline, CDR1 is SGDLS and CDR2 is YYNGEE. The CDR3 spells CASSLVIGREETQYF. The CDR3 DNA reads TGTGCCAGCAGCCTCGTAATCGGGCGGGAAGAGACCCAGTACTTC.

The chain has TRBV12-3 or TRBV12-4 and TRBJ2-6; D is perhaps TRBD2 (6 bases). The CDR3 loop spans 13 amino acids. V was trimmed by 4 bases and J by 9 bases, leaving 10 bases between them. Written as DNA, the CDR3 is TGTGCCAGCAGTTATGGGGGAGGCAACGTCCTGACTTTC. It is translated as CASSYGGGNVLTF.

The rearrangement joins TRBV20-1 to TRBJ1-1; a weak D match, TRBD1 (5 bases). The germline CDR1 and CDR2 sequences are DFQATT and SNEGSKA (reference sequence). This CDR3 is 11 amino acids long. V dropped 7 bases and J dropped 4 bases, with 10 bases sitting between them. The CDR3 region has the DNA TGCAGTGTTCCTAGGGGCACTGAAGCTTTCTTT. Its protein product is CSVPRGTEAFF.

This chain links TRBV24-1 with TRBJ2-5; TRBD2 matches at 9 bases. This CDR3 is built from 13 residues. Trimming took 9 bases from V and 13 from J; bases not matched to a gene: 14. Germline V CDR1 and CDR2: KGHDR, SFDVKD. Written as DNA, the CDR3 is TGTGCCACCGAGGGGCGGGCTAGCGGGGAGCTGTACTTC. As protein: CATEGRASGELYF.

A word on this clone: Other DNA variants within this sample encode the same CDR3. The chain combines TRBV18 with TRBJ1-6, with a weak D call TRBD1 (5 bases). Trimming shortened V by 2 bases and J by 9 bases, and 8 bases separated the two germline ends. This CDR3 spans 13 amino acids. In germline, CDR1 is KGHSH, CDR2 LQKENI. CDR3 in amino acids: CASSPGGGSPLHF. CDR3 nucleotide sequence: TGTGCCAGCTCACCAGGCGGGGGTTCACCCCTCCACTTT.